The 3 T cell receptor beta chains listed next were all sequenced from one sample in a study of blood T cell repertoires in COVID-19. The data were produced by immunoSEQ multiplex PCR, yet TCRdb's version contains in-frame clones alone and is incomplete. The repertoire holds a few hundred thousand clones, with roughly 80% as singletons. The sample taken for sequencing was peripheral blood. Receptor source: a woman of 80 years or more with acute or convalescent COVID-19.

The V call is TRBV11-3, the J call TRBJ2-3, with no clear D. The V and J ends lost 2 bases and 0 bases respectively, with 6 bases between them. Germline V gene data show CDR1 as SGHNT and CDR2 as YENEEA. The CDR3 has 14 residues. The CDR3 region is CASSLLSSTDTQYF. DNA for the CDR3: TGTGCCAGCAGCTTACTGAGTAGCACAGATACGCAGTATTTT.

The chain combines TRBV18 with TRBJ1-4; D possibly corresponds to TRBD1 (6 bases). The CDR3 extends over 14 amino acids. Trimming took 6 bases from V and 4 from J, leaving 12 bases between them. The V gene's germline CDR1 is KGHSH and CDR2 LQKENI. CDR3 nucleotide sequence: TGTGCCAGCTCTCCCGGGACAATTAATGAAAAACTGTTTTTT. It specifies CASSPGTINEKLFF.

This chain connects TRBV11-2 to TRBJ1-3, with no clear D. CDR3 length equals 12 residues. Germline CDR1 is SGHAT and CDR2 is FQNNGV. V shed 5 bases and J shed 4 bases, with 6 bases lying between them. The DNA for the CDR3 is TGTGCCAGCAGCCCGACAGGAAACACCATATATTTT. Protein: CASSPTGNTIYF.